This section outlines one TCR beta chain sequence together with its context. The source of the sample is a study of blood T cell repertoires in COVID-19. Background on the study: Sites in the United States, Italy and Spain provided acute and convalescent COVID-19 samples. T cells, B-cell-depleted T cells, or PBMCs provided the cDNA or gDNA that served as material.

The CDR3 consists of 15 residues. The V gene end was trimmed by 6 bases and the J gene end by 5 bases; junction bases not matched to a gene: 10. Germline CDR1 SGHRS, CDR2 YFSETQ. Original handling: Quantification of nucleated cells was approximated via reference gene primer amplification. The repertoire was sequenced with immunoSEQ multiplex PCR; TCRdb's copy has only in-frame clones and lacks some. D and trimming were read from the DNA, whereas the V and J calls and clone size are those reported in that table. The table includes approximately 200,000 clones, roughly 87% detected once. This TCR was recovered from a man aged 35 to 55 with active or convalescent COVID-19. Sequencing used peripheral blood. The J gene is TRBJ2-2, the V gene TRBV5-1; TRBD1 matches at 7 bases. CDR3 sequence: CASTPRTGATGELFF. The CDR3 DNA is TGCGCCAGCACCCCTCGGACAGGCGCGACCGGGGAGCTGTTTTTT.